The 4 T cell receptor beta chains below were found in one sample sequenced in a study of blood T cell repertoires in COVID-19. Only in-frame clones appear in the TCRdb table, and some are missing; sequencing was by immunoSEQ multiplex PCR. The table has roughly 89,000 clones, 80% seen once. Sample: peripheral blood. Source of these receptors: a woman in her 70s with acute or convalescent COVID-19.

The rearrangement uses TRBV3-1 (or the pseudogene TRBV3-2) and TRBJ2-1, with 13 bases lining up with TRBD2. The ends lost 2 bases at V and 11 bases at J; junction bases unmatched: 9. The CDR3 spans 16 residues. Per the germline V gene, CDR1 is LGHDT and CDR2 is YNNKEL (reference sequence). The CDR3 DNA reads TGTGCCAGCAGCCAATCCGGGACTAGCGGGATAGGTAAGCAGTTCTTC. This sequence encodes CASSQSGTSGIGKQFF.

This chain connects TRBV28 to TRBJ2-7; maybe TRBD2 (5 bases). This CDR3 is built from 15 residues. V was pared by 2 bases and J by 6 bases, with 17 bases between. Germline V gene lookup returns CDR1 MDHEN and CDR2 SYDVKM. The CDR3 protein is CASSLGGRGYVEQYF. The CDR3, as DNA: TGTGCCAGCAGTTTAGGAGGCCGTGGGTACGTCGAGCAGTACTTC.

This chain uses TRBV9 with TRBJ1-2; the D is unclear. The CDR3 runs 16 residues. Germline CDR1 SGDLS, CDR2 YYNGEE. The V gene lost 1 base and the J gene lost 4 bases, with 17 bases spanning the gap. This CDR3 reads CASSVLPGEAGYGYTF. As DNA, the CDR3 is TGTGCCAGCAGCGTACTCCCCGGGGAAGCGGGCTATGGCTACACCTTC.

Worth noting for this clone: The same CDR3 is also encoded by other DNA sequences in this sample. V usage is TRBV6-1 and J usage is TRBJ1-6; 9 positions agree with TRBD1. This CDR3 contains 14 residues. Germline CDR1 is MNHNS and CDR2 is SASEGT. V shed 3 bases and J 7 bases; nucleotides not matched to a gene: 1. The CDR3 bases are TGTGCCAGCAGTGAGGACAGGGGAAATTCACCCCTCCACTTT. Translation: CASSEDRGNSPLHF.